This entry lists 21 T cell receptor beta chains sequenced from one sample in a study of identical twins (dated by TCRdb to the mid-2010s). Library construction relied on 5' RACE. Sequencing took place on an Illumina HiSeq 2000. The raw public data were reprocessed by TCRdb itself: fastp quality trimming at Q25, MiXCR clonotype calling, in-frame beta chains only. Every CDR3 protein is listed once, alongside the most common genes and DNA of its rows. The table for this sample lists about 470,000 distinct CDR3 sequences; approximately 24% of them were counted only once. The top ten constitute approximately 2.9% of the sample. These sequences were also reported in another study, on T cells expressing NK-cell markers.

Material for sequencing was CD4+ T cells sorted from blood. All receptors come from a woman aged 18-35 years in good health.

This clonotype has a count of ten or more. The V call is TRBV3-1, the J call TRBJ2-5; TRBD2 agrees at 12 bases. Trimming cost V 0 bases and J 13 bases; bases outside gene matches: 12. The CDR3 totals 16 residues. The germline gives CDR1 LGHDT, CDR2 YNNKEL (reference sequence). CDR3 nucleotide sequence: TGTGCCAGCAGCCAAGATTCGACTAGCGGGAGCTTTGCCTCGTACTTC. This translates into CASSQDSTSGSFASYF.

The rearrangement joins TRBV4-3 to TRBJ2-7; D perhaps matches TRBD1 (5 bases). V lost 0 bases and J 1 base, leaving 10 bases between the germline ends. Per the germline V gene, CDR1 is LGHNA and CDR2 is YSLEER. This CDR3 comprises 15 residues. DNA for the CDR3: TGCGCCAGCAGCCAAGATATCAGGGTGTCCTACGAGCAGTACTTC. This codes for CASSQDIRVSYEQYF.

The V and J genes are TRBV7-2 and TRBJ2-1, with 11 bases aligning to TRBD2. J gave up 8 bases and V 10 bases, and 10 bases lay outside the gene matches. Germline V gene lookup returns CDR1 SGHTA and CDR2 FQGNSA. CDR3 size: 14 residues. The CDR3 region is CATWTSGSIYEQFF. Written as DNA, the CDR3 is TGTGCCACTTGGACTAGCGGGTCTATTTATGAGCAGTTCTTC.

This clonotype was recorded a few times. The rearrangement links TRBV5-1 to TRBJ2-7; D may be TRBD2 (5 bases). CDR1 and CDR2 (germline): SGHRS, YFSETQ. Trimming took 7 bases from V and 3 from J, leaving 17 bases between them. The CDR3 runs 14 residues. CDR3 nucleotide sequence: TGCGCCAGCGGTAGAGGGCAGAGAGACTACGAGCAGTACTTC. It yields the protein CASGRGQRDYEQYF.

At least ten counts were recorded for this clonotype. The chain links TRBV12-3 or TRBV12-4 to TRBJ2-3; D not certain. Between the trimmed V and J ends, which lost 4 bases and 2 bases, there was a span of 10 bases. The CDR3 sequence is 14 residues long. CDR3 sequence reads: CASSSIRYTDTQYF. CDR3 sequence (DNA): TGTGCCAGCAGTTCCATAAGATACACAGATACGCAGTATTTT.

CDR3 nucleotides: TGCAGTGCAATCCGGGACAGGGGTACGGAGACCCAGTACTTC. Its protein product is CSAIRDRGTETQYF. The chain employs TRBV20-1 and TRBJ2-5, with 10 bases that match TRBD1. The V and J ends lost 6 bases and 5 bases, in that order; junction bases with no gene match: 9. The germline gives CDR1 DFQATT, CDR2 SNEGSKA (reference sequence). The length of the CDR3 is 14 residues.

This chain connects TRBV9 to TRBJ2-3; D gene ambiguous. The CDR3 sequence is 13 residues long. CDR1 SGDLS and CDR2 YYNGEE come from the germline V gene. The V end was cut by 0 bases, the J end by 5 bases, with 7 bases between. The CDR3 nucleotides are TGTGCCAGCAGCGTAGCTGCTGGAGATACGCAGTATTTT. Encoded protein: CASSVAAGDTQYF.

This chain links TRBV12-3 or TRBV12-4 with TRBJ1-5; weak D call: TRBD1 (6 bases). V was clipped by 4 bases and J by 5 bases, with 12 bases between them. The CDR3 loop spans 14 amino acids. CDR3 DNA: TGTGCCAGCAGTTCCCGACAGGACCATCAGCCCCAGCATTTT. Amino acid sequence: CASSSRQDHQPQHF.

This clonotype was counted between two and nine times. The chain joins TRBV6-5 to TRBJ2-7; perhaps D is TRBD1 or TRBD2 (5 bases each). The CDR3 consists of 12 residues. Between the trimmed V and J ends, which lost 2 bases and 7 bases, there was a span of 9 bases. Per germline, CDR1 MNHEY and CDR2 SVGAGI. CDR3 amino acids: CASSYGDREQYF. CDR3 nucleotides: TGTGCCAGCAGTTACGGGGACCGGGAGCAGTACTTC.

Only a few counts were recorded for this clonotype. The V call is TRBV7-9, the J call TRBJ2-3, with 7 positions matching TRBD1. CDR1 and CDR2 (germline): SEHNR, FQNEAQ (reference sequence). The J segment lost 4 bases and the V segment lost 8 bases, leaving 6 bases of the junction unmatched. The CDR3 consists of 13 residues. The CDR3: CASGDSLADTQYF. CDR3 in DNA: TGTGCCAGCGGGGACAGCTTGGCAGATACGCAGTATTTT. Using reference TRBV7-9 and TRBJ2-3 for the parts outside the CDR3, the full variable domain is DTGVSQNPRHKITKRGQNVTFRCDPISEHNRLYWYRQTLGQGPEFLTYFQNEAQLEKSRLLSDRFSAERPKGSFSTLEIQRTEQGDSAMYLCASGDSLADTQYFGPGTRLTVL.

This clonotype was seen a few times. The chain employs TRBV5-1 and TRBJ1-1; the D is unclear. The CDR3 extends over 14 amino acids. V lost 0 bases, J lost 5 bases, and 11 bases lay in between. Germline CDR1 SGHRS, CDR2 YFSETQ. For the CDR3, the DNA is TGCGCCAGCAGCTTGGTGGACCTGGGGACTGAAGCTTTCTTT. Translated: CASSLVDLGTEAFF.

This clonotype was seen a handful of times. V is TRBV6-1 and J is TRBJ1-6; D call uncertain. The CDR3 is 15 residues long. The V and J ends lost 5 bases and 10 bases respectively, with 18 bases between them. Germline CDR1 is MNHNS and CDR2 is SASEGT. The CDR3 DNA sequence: TGTGCCAGCAGTCTATCCGGGCCCCGGAGGTCACCCCTCCACTTT. Protein sequence: CASSLSGPRRSPLHF.

This rearrangement joins TRBV27 to TRBJ2-1; the D is unclear. Trimming cost V 3 bases and J 6 bases, with 12 bases left between them. The germline CDR1 and CDR2 sequences are MNHEY and SMNVEV (reference sequence). This CDR3 spans 14 amino acids. The CDR3 bases are TGTGCCAGCAGTTTCAGAGAAGGGCCCAATGAGCAGTTCTTC. Amino acids: CASSFREGPNEQFF.

This clonotype was seen a handful of times. The V gene is TRBV15, the J gene TRBJ1-1, with TRBD1 identical over 12 bases. This CDR3 is 18 amino acids long. The V segment lost 0 bases and the J segment 4 bases; nucleotides outside the gene matches: 9. Germline V gene lookup returns CDR1 LNHNV and CDR2 YYDKDF (reference sequence). The CDR3 DNA is TGTGCCACCAGCAGAGATTGGGGGACAGGGGGCTATGGCACTGAAGCTTTCTTT. It codes for CATSRDWGTGGYGTEAFF.

The rearrangement links TRBV20-1 to TRBJ1-3; no clear D. From germline, CDR1 is DFQATT and CDR2 SNEGSKA (reference sequence). Deletions cut 1 base from V and 2 bases from J, with 6 bases between. The CDR3 is made up of 13 amino acids. The CDR3 spells CSARGGTGNTIYF. CDR3 DNA sequence: TGCAGTGCTAGAGGAGGAACTGGAAACACCATATATTTT.

The chain links TRBV6-2 or TRBV6-3 to TRBJ2-5; no reliable D call. This CDR3 is 15 amino acids long. V shed 3 bases and J shed 2 bases, with 13 bases lying between them. Germline CDR1 reads MNHEY; CDR2 reads SVGEGT. The CDR3 DNA is TGTGCCAGCAGTTATCCCCAACGGATACAAGAGACCCAGTACTTC. It translates to CASSYPQRIQETQYF.

In its sample, this clonotype was seen a few times. The chain has TRBV29-1 and TRBJ2-1; 13 nucleotides match TRBD2. The ends lost 2 bases at V and 3 bases at J; junction bases unmatched: 7. Germline CDR1 reads SQVTM; CDR2 reads ANQGSEA. The CDR3 is 17 residues long. The CDR3 nucleotides are TGCAGCGTTGAATTGAGACTAGCGGGAGGCCACTACAATGAGCAGTTCTTC. The encoded protein is CSVELRLAGGHYNEQFF.

A few counts support this clonotype. The gene calls are TRBV6-1 and TRBJ1-6; possible D gene TRBD1, 5 bases. Germline V gene lookup returns CDR1 MNHNS and CDR2 SASEGT. This CDR3 comprises 13 residues. V lost 7 bases to trimming and J lost 8 bases, with 12 bases between them. The CDR3 loop reads CASKSRVDSPLHF. CDR3 bases: TGTGCCAGCAAGAGCAGGGTGGATTCACCCCTCCACTTT.

The CDR3 nucleotides are TGTGCCAGCAGTCCGGGACTGAGGGGCTACACCTTC. It yields the protein CASSPGLRGYTF. This chain uses TRBV28 with TRBJ1-2; D perhaps matches TRBD1 (5 bases). The CDR3 extends over 12 amino acids. Germline CDR1 MDHEN, CDR2 SYDVKM. Trimming cost V 5 bases and J 8 bases, with 12 bases left between them.

The sample holds a few counts of this clonotype. The chain joins TRBV5-1 to TRBJ1-6; D unclear. Deletions cut 0 bases from V and 12 bases from J, with 16 bases between. The CDR3 extends over 15 amino acids. From germline, CDR1 is SGHRS and CDR2 YFSETQ. The CDR3 is CASSLDSGFGRPLHF. The DNA of the CDR3 is TGCGCCAGCAGCTTGGATTCGGGTTTCGGACGACCCCTCCACTTT.

This rearrangement joins TRBV5-1 to TRBJ2-1, with TRBD1 as a possible D gene (5 bases). V dropped 5 bases and J dropped 4 bases, with 13 bases sitting between them. The germline V gene encodes CDR1 SGHRS and CDR2 YFSETQ. The CDR3 covers 14 residues. The CDR3 spells CASSVGAGYNEQFF. The CDR3, as DNA: TGCGCCAGCAGTGTAGGGGCCGGATACAATGAGCAGTTCTTC.